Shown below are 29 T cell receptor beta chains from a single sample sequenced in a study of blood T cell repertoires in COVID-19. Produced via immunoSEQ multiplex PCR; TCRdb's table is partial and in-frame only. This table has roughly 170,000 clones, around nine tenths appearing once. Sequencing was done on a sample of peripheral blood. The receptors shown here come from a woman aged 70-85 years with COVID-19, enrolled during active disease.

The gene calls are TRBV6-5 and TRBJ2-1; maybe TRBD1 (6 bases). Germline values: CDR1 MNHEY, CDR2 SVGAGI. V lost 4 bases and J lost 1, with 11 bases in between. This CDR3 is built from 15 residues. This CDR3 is CASSLDRLSYNEQFF. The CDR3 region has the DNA TGTGCCAGCAGTTTGGACAGACTGTCCTACAATGAGCAGTTCTTC.

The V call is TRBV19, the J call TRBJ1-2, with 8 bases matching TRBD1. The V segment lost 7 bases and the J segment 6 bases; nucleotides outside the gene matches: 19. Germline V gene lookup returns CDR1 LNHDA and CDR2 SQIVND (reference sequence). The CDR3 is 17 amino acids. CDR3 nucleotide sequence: TGTGCCAGTACCGATGGTGTAGGCAGGGGGCGGTTACATGGCTACACCTTC. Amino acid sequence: CASTDGVGRGRLHGYTF.

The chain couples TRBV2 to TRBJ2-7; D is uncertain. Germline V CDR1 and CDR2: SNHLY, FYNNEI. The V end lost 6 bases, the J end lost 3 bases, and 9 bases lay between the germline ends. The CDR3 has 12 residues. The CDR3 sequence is CASSEASYEQYF. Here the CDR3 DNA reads TGTGCCAGCAGCGAGGCAAGCTACGAGCAGTACTTC.

The CDR3 region has the DNA TGTGCCAGCAGCTTAGGCGGGCCAGGGCTCGGAAACACCATATATTTT. This sequence encodes CASSLGGPGLGNTIYF. This chain links TRBV13 with TRBJ1-3; D may be TRBD1 (5 bases). This CDR3 contains 16 residues. The V gene lost 0 bases and the J gene lost 4 bases, with 13 bases spanning the gap. Germline V lookup: CDR1 PRHDT, CDR2 FYEKMQ (reference sequence).

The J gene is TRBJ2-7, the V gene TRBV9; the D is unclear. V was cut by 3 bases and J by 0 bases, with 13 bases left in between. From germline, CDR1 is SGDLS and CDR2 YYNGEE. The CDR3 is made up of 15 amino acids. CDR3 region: CASSERWPISYEQYF. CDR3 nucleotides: TGTGCCAGCAGCGAGAGGTGGCCGATCTCCTACGAGCAGTACTTC. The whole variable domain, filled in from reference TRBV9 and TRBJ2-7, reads DSGVTQTPKHLITATGQRVTLRCSPRSGDLSVYWYQQSLDQGLQFLIQYYNGEERAKGNILERFSAQQFPDLHSELNLSSLELGDSALYFCASSERWPISYEQYFGPGTRLTVT.

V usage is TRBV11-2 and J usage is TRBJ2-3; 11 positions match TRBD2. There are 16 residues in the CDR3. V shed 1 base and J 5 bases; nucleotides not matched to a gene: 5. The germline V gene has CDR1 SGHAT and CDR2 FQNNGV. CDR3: CASSLVTSGIGDTQYF. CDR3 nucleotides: TGTGCCAGCAGCTTAGTGACTAGCGGGATTGGAGATACGCAGTATTTT. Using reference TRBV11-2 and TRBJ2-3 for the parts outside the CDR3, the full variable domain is EAGVAQSPRYKIIEKRQSVAFWCNPISGHATLYWYQQILGQGPKLLIQFQNNGVVDDSQLPKDRFSAERLKGVDSTLKIQPAKLEDSAVYLCASSLVTSGIGDTQYFGPGTRLTVL.

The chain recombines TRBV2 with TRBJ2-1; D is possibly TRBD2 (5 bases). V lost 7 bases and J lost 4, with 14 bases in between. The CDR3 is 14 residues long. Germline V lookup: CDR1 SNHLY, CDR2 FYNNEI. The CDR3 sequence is CASKGASGYNEQFF. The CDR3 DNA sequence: TGTGCCAGCAAAGGCGCATCGGGGTACAATGAGCAGTTCTTC.

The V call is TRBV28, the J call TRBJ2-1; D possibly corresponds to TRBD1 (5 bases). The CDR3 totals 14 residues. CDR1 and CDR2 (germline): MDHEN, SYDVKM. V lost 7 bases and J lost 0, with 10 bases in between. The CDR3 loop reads CASKRQSSYNEQFF. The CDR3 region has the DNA TGTGCCAGCAAAAGACAGAGCTCCTACAATGAGCAGTTCTTC.

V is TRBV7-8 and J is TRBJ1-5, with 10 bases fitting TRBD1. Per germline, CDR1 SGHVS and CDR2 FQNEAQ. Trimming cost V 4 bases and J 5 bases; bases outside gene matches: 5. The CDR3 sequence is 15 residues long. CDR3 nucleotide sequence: TGTGCCAGCAGCTCCGCCGGGACAGGGGATCAGCCCCAGCATTTT. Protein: CASSSAGTGDQPQHF.

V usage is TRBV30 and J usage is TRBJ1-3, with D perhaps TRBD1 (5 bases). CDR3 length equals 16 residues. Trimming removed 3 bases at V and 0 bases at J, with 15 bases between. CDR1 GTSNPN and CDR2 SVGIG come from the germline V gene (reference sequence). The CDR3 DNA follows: TGTGCCTGGAGAAGGGGTGGAGCCAACTCTGGAAACACCATATATTTT. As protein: CAWRRGGANSGNTIYF. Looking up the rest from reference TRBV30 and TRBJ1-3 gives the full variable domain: SQTIHQWPATLVQPVGSPLSLECTVEGTSNPNLYWYRQAAGRGLQLLFYSVGIGQISSEVPQNLSASRPQDRQFILSSKKLLLSDSGFYLCAWRRGGANSGNTIYFGEGSWLTVV.

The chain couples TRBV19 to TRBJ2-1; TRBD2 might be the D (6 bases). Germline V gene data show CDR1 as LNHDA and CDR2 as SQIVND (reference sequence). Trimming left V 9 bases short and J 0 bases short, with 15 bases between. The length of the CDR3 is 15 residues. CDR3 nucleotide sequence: TGTGCCAGGCGGCGGGACCCAAGCTCCTACAATGAGCAGTTCTTC. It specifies CARRRDPSSYNEQFF.

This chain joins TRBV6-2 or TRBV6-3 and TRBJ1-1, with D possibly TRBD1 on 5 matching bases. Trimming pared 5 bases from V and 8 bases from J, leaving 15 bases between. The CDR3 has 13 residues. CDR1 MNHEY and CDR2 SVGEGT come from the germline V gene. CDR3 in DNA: TGTGCCAGCAGTAACCAGGGTTTGGGGGAAGCTTTCTTT. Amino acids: CASSNQGLGEAFF.

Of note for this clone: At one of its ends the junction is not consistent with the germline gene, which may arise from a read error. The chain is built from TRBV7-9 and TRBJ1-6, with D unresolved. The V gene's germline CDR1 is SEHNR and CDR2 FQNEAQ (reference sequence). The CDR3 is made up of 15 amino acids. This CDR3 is CASSLLVGDNSPLHF. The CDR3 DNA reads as TGTGCCAGCAGCTTGCTGGTAGGAGATAACTCACCCCTCCACTTT.

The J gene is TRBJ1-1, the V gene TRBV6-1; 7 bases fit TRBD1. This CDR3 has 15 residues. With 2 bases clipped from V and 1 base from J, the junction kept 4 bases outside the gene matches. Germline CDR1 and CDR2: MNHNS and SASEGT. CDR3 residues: CASSERGPGNTEAFF. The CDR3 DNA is TGTGCCAGCAGTGAAAGGGGGCCCGGGAACACTGAAGCTTTCTTT.

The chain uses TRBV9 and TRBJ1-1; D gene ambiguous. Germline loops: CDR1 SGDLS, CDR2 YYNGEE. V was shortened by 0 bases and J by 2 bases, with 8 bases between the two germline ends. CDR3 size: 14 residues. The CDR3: CASSVGDTNTEAFF. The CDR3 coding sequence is TGTGCCAGCAGCGTAGGCGACACCAACACTGAAGCTTTCTTT. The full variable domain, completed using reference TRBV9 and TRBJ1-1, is DSGVTQTPKHLITATGQRVTLRCSPRSGDLSVYWYQQSLDQGLQFLIQYYNGEERAKGNILERFSAQQFPDLHSELNLSSLELGDSALYFCASSVGDTNTEAFFGQGTRLTVV.

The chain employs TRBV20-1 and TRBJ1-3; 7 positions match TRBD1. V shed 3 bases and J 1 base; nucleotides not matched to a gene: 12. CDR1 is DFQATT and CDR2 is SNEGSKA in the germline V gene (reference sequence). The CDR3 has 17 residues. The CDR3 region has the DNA TGCAGTGCTAGTCCCTGGACAGGAACGCAGTCTGGAAACACCATATATTTT. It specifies CSASPWTGTQSGNTIYF.

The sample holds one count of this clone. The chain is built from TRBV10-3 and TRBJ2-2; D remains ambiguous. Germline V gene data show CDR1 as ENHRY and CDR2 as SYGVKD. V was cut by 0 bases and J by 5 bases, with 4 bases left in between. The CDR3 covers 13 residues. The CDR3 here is CAISESRTGELFF. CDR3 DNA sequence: TGTGCCATCAGTGAGTCTAGAACCGGGGAGCTGTTTTTT.

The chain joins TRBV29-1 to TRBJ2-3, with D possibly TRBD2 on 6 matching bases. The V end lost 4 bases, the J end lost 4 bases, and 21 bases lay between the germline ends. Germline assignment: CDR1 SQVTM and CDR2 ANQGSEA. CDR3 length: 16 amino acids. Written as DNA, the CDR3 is TGCAGCGTTGCTGGGGGAGACAGACTAGATCCAGATACGCAGTATTTT. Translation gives CSVAGGDRLDPDTQYF.

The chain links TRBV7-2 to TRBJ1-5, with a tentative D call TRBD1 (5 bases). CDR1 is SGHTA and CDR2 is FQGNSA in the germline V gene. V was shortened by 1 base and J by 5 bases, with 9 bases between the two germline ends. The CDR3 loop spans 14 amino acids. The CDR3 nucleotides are TGTGCCAGCAGCTTAGTATTCAGGGATCAGCCCCAGCATTTT. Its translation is CASSLVFRDQPQHF.

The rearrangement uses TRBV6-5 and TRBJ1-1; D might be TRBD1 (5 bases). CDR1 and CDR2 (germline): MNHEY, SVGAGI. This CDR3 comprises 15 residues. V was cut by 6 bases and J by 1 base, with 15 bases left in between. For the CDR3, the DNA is TGTGCCAGCAGCCGTCCCGGGACTTGGAACACTGAAGCTTTCTTT. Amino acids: CASSRPGTWNTEAFF.

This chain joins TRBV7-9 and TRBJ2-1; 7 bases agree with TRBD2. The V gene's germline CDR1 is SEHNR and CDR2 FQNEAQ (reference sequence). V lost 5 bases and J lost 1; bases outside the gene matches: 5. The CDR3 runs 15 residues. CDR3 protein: CASSPRRESYNEQFF. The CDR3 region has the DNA TGTGCCAGCAGCCCTCGGCGGGAGTCCTACAATGAGCAGTTCTTC.

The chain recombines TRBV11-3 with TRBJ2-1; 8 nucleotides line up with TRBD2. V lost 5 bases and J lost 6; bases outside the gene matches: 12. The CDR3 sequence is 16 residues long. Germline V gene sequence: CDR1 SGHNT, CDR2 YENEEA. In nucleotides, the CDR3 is TGTGCCAGCAGCGCATCTCGAGCGGGAGTGGTCAATGAGCAGTTCTTC. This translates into CASSASRAGVVNEQFF.

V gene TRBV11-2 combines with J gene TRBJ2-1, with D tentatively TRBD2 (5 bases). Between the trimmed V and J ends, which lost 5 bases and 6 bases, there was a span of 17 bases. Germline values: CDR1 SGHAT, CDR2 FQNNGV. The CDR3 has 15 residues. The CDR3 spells CASSMDSSFGNEQFF. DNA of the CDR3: TGTGCCAGCAGCATGGACTCAAGCTTTGGCAATGAGCAGTTCTTC. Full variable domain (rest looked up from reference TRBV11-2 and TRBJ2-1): EAGVAQSPRYKIIEKRQSVAFWCNPISGHATLYWYQQILGQGPKLLIQFQNNGVVDDSQLPKDRFSAERLKGVDSTLKIQPAKLEDSAVYLCASSMDSSFGNEQFFGPGTRLTVL.

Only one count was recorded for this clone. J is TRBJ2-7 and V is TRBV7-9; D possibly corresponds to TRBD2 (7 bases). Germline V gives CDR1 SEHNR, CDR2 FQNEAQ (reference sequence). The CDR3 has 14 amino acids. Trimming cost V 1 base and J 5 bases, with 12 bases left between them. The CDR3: CASSLGAGAHEQYF. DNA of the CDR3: TGTGCCAGCAGCTTAGGCGCGGGGGCCCACGAGCAGTACTTC.

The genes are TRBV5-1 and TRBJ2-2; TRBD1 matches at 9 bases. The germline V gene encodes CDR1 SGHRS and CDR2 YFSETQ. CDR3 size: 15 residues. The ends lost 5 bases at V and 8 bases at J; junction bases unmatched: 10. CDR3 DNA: TGCGCCAGCAGAAAAGGGACAGGGTGGCCGGGGGAGCTGTTTTTT. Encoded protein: CASRKGTGWPGELFF.

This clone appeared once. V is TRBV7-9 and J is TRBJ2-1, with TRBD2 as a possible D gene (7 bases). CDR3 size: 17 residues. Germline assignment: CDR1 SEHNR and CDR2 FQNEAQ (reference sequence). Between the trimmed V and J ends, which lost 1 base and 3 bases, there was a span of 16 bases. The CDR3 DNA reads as TGTGCCAGCAGCTTAGAGTCGGGGGGCGCGGGCTACAATGAGCAGTTCTTC. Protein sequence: CASSLESGGAGYNEQFF.

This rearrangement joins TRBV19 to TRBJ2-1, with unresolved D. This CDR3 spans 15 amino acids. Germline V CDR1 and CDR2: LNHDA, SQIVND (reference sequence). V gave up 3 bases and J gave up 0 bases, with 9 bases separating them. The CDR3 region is CASSIAFSSYNEQFF. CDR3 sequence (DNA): TGTGCCAGTAGTATCGCGTTTAGCTCCTACAATGAGCAGTTCTTC.

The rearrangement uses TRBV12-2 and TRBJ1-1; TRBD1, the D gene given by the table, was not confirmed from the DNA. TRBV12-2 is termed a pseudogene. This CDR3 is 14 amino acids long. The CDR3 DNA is TGTGCAAGTCGCCCGGGACAGCAGAACACTGAAGCTTTCTTT. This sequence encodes CASRPGQQNTEAFF.

CDR3 DNA: TGTGCCAGCAGCTTAGATTCGGCAGCGACCATAACCTACGAGCAGTACTTC. Its protein is CASSLDSAATITYEQYF. The V call is TRBV11-2, the J call TRBJ2-7, with D unresolved. Trimming pared 0 bases from V and 2 bases from J, leaving 17 bases between. This CDR3 contains 17 residues. The V gene's germline CDR1 is SGHAT and CDR2 FQNNGV.